The next 30 T cell receptor beta chains were all read from a single sample in a study of PD-L1 blockade in urothelial cancer. This table comes from immunoSEQ multiplex PCR, and its TCRdb copy is limited to in-frame clones, with some not included. Of 75,000 to 95,000 clones listed, 90% are singletons. The material sequenced was PBMCs, taken around atezolizumab (anti-PD-L1) treatment. These receptors all stem from a man aged 55 to 69 with urothelial cancer.

The table lists this clone with a count of one. This rearrangement joins TRBV5-1 to TRBJ2-5; 9 positions agree with TRBD1. This CDR3 is built from 15 residues. After removal of 3 bases from V and 2 bases from J, the junction contained 5 bases not matched to a gene. Looked up from germline, CDR1 is SGHRS and CDR2 is YFSETQ. The CDR3 loop is CASSSGTGRQETQYF. The CDR3, as DNA: TGCGCCAGCAGCTCCGGGACAGGGCGACAAGAGACCCAGTACTTC.

V is TRBV9 and J is TRBJ2-4; D is possibly TRBD1 (7 bases). There are 14 residues in the CDR3. From germline, CDR1 is SGDLS and CDR2 YYNGEE. Trimming left V 3 bases short and J 6 bases short, with 13 bases between. DNA for the CDR3: TGTGCCAGCAGCGCAAGACAGGGAGGAAACATTCAGTACTTC. The encoded protein is CASSARQGGNIQYF.

The chain couples TRBV7-2 to TRBJ2-5; maybe TRBD1 (6 bases). V was trimmed by 1 base and J by 5 bases, leaving 17 bases between them. Per germline, CDR1 SGHTA and CDR2 FQGNSA. The CDR3 is 16 residues long. The DNA for the CDR3 is TGTGCCAGCAGCTTAGTCAACATTCAGGGGCGGGAGACCCAGTACTTC. It specifies CASSLVNIQGRETQYF. The entire variable domain, with the rest obtained from reference TRBV7-2 and TRBJ2-5, is as follows: GAGVSQSPSNKVTEKGKDVELRCDPISGHTALYWYRQSLGQGLEFLIYFQGNSAPDKSGLPSDRFSAERTGGSVSTLTIQRTQQEDSAVYLCASSLVNIQGRETQYFGPGTRLLVL.

V is TRBV10-3 and J is TRBJ1-1, with 8 bases that match TRBD1. Germline V gives CDR1 ENHRY, CDR2 SYGVKD. The CDR3 loop spans 11 amino acids. The trim removed 10 bases at V and 12 bases at J, leaving 10 bases unmatched. The CDR3 DNA reads as TGTGCCAGTTCAGGGGGCATGTTAACTTTCTTT. This encodes CASSGGMLTFF.

The chain joins TRBV2 to TRBJ1-5; 8 bases align to TRBD1. Germline V gene lookup returns CDR1 SNHLY and CDR2 FYNNEI. J lost 7 bases, V lost 5 bases, and 7 bases had no gene match. The CDR3 has 14 amino acids. The CDR3 DNA is TGTGCCAGCAGTATCGGGACAGGATACCAGCCCCAGCATTTT. It codes for CASSIGTGYQPQHF.

The gene calls are TRBV9 and TRBJ2-3, with TRBD2 matching over 8 bases. After removal of 0 bases from V and 4 bases from J, the junction contained 4 bases not matched to a gene. Germline V gene sequence: CDR1 SGDLS, CDR2 YYNGEE. This CDR3 comprises 15 residues. The CDR3 is CASSVAGGPSDTQYF. The CDR3 nucleotides read TGTGCCAGCAGCGTAGCGGGGGGGCCTTCAGATACGCAGTATTTT.

The chain combines TRBV27 with TRBJ1-2; TRBD1 aligns across 8 bases. The CDR3 spans 11 residues. Losses at the gene ends were 10 bases for V and 6 bases for J; bases not matched to a gene: 4. Germline CDR1 is MNHEY and CDR2 is SMNVEV (reference sequence). The CDR3 nucleotides are TGTGCCAACCCGACAGGGGATGGCTACACCTTC. Translation gives CANPTGDGYTF.

The genes are TRBV4-1 and TRBJ1-6, with unresolved D. With 0 bases removed from V and 8 bases from J, the gap between germline ends came to 11 bases. The CDR3 covers 15 residues. Germline values: CDR1 MGHRA, CDR2 YSYEKL. The CDR3 DNA reads as TGCGCCAGCAGCCAAGAATTGCCGGGTTATTCACCCCTCCACTTT. Its protein product is CASSQELPGYSPLHF.

The chain uses TRBV5-1 and TRBJ1-2; TRBD1 aligns across 8 bases. The CDR3 has 15 amino acids. CDR1 and CDR2 from the germline V gene are SGHRS and YFSETQ. Unmatched junction bases numbered 5, after V lost 0 bases and J lost 4 bases. The CDR3 loop reads CASSLGQGLTYGYTF. As DNA, the CDR3 is TGCGCCAGCAGCTTGGGACAGGGGTTGACCTATGGCTACACCTTC.

CDR3 sequence reads: CASSSRTSGGPDTQYF. The CDR3 nucleotides are TGTGCCAGCAGCTCTCGGACTAGCGGGGGCCCAGATACGCAGTATTTT. The V gene is TRBV7-6, the J gene TRBJ2-3; the match to TRBD2 covers 13 bases. After removal of 4 bases from V and 4 bases from J, the junction contained 5 bases not matched to a gene. Germline V gene lookup returns CDR1 SGHVS and CDR2 FNYEAQ. This CDR3 is 16 amino acids long. Supplemented by reference TRBV7-6 and TRBJ2-3, the full variable domain reads GAGVSQSPRYKVTKRGQDVALRCDPISGHVSLYWYRQALGQGPEFLTYFNYEAQQDKSGLPNDRFSAERPEGSISTLTIQRTEQRDSAMYRCASSSRTSGGPDTQYFGPGTRLTVL.

The chain recombines TRBV13 with TRBJ2-7; D is ambiguous. The CDR3 covers 13 residues. Germline V gene lookup returns CDR1 PRHDT and CDR2 FYEKMQ (reference sequence). The V gene lost 5 bases and the J gene lost 6 bases, with 14 bases spanning the gap. As DNA, the CDR3 is TGTGCCAGCAGCCTTGACACCGCCGCCGAGCAGTACTTC. Its protein product is CASSLDTAAEQYF.

This sequence joins TRBV5-1 and TRBJ2-2, with D perhaps matching TRBD1 (5 bases). CDR1 and CDR2 (germline): SGHRS, YFSETQ. The V end was cut by 4 bases, the J end by 1 base, with 8 bases between. This CDR3 comprises 14 residues. DNA for the CDR3: TGCGCCAGCAGCGTTGGACAGAACACCGGGGAGCTGTTTTTT. Residues: CASSVGQNTGELFF. The variable domain in full, completed from reference TRBV5-1 and TRBJ2-2, reads KAGVTQTPRYLIKTRGQQVTLSCSPISGHRSVSWYQQTPGQGLQFLFEYFSETQRNKGNFPGRFSGRQFSNSRSEMNVSTLELGDSALYLCASSVGQNTGELFFGEGSRLTVL.

The chain carries TRBV6-5 and TRBJ2-1; perhaps TRBD2 as D (6 bases). This CDR3 region has 15 residues. Germline V gives CDR1 MNHEY, CDR2 SVGAGI. Trimming removed 5 bases at V and 0 bases at J, with 11 bases between. CDR3 amino acids: CASSRDFSSYNEQFF. DNA of the CDR3: TGTGCCAGCAGTAGGGACTTCAGCTCCTACAATGAGCAGTTCTTC.

The chain couples TRBV6-6 to TRBJ2-3; 11 bases fit TRBD2. The V segment lost 5 bases and the J segment 2 bases; nucleotides outside the gene matches: 3. Germline V gene data show CDR1 as MNHNY and CDR2 as SVGAGI (reference sequence). This CDR3 is 15 amino acids long. The CDR3 loop reads CASSLTSGATDTQYF. In nucleotides, the CDR3 is TGTGCCAGCAGTCTGACTAGCGGGGCCACAGATACGCAGTATTTT.

V gene TRBV2 combines with J gene TRBJ2-7, with D perhaps matching TRBD2 (5 bases). V lost 8 bases to trimming and J lost 6 bases, with 17 bases between them. Germline CDR1 is SNHLY and CDR2 is FYNNEI. CDR3 length equals 13 residues. In nucleotides, the CDR3 is TGTGCCAGCTCCTGGGTTCCTCGGGGCGAGCAGTACTTC. Its protein is CASSWVPRGEQYF.

The count of this clone is one. CDR3 region: CASSLGGGTYGYTF. CDR3 in DNA: TGTGCCAGCAGCTTAGGAGGGGGAACCTATGGCTACACCTTC. The rearrangement joins TRBV7-2 to TRBJ1-2; possible D gene TRBD1, 6 bases. Germline values: CDR1 SGHTA, CDR2 FQGNSA. Trimming took 1 base from V and 4 from J, leaving 10 bases between them. There are 14 residues in the CDR3.

The chain employs TRBV25-1 and TRBJ2-5; 7 positions agree with TRBD2. The CDR3 totals 13 residues. Germline V gene sequence: CDR1 MGHDK, CDR2 SYGVNS. The trim removed 5 bases at V and 5 bases at J, leaving 5 bases unmatched. The DNA for the CDR3 is TGTGCCAGCAGTATGCAGGGAGGGGAGACCCAGTACTTC. Translated, it gives CASSMQGGETQYF. The variable domain in full, with the rest retrieved from reference TRBV25-1 and TRBJ2-5, is EADIYQTPRYLVIGTGKKITLECSQTMGHDKMYWYQQDPGMELHLIHYSYGVNSTEKGDLSSESTVSRIRTEHFPLTLESARPSHTSQYLCASSMQGGETQYFGPGTRLLVL.

This clone was seen once. J is TRBJ1-5 and V is TRBV2; D perhaps matches TRBD1 (6 bases). This CDR3 has 14 residues. Trimming removed 7 bases from V and 5 bases from J, with 15 bases in between. The germline CDR1 and CDR2 sequences are SNHLY and FYNNEI. The CDR3 sequence is CASNSEQGDQPQHF. The DNA for the CDR3 is TGTGCCAGCAATTCGGAACAGGGCGATCAGCCCCAGCATTTT.

The rearrangement links TRBV4-3 to TRBJ2-3; the D is unclear. Germline V gene data show CDR1 as LGHNA and CDR2 as YSLEER. V shed 0 bases and J shed 4 bases, with 11 bases lying between them. The CDR3 runs 15 residues. CDR3 sequence: CASSQDAASPDTQYF. CDR3 sequence (DNA): TGCGCCAGCAGCCAAGATGCGGCTAGTCCAGATACGCAGTATTTT.

The genes are TRBV7-2 and TRBJ2-5; 14 bases agree with TRBD2. The germline V gene has CDR1 SGHTA and CDR2 FQGNSA. After removal of 1 base from V and 2 bases from J, the junction contained 0 bases not matched to a gene. This CDR3 has 16 residues. CDR3 DNA: TGTGCCAGCAGCTTAGGACTAGCGGGAGGGCAAGAGACCCAGTACTTC. Its protein product is CASSLGLAGGQETQYF.

This chain connects TRBV4-3 to TRBJ1-2; 8 nucleotides line up with TRBD1. The germline V gene encodes CDR1 LGHNA and CDR2 YSLEER. The CDR3 consists of 13 residues. V lost 4 bases and J lost 7; bases outside the gene matches: 5. The CDR3, as DNA: TGCGCCAGCAGCCGAACAGGGGGAGGTGGCTACACCTTC. This encodes CASSRTGGGGYTF.

The chain is built from TRBV10-1 and TRBJ1-1, with 8 bases identical to TRBD1. Germline-derived CDR1 and CDR2 are WNHNN and SYGVQD (reference sequence). This CDR3 has 16 amino acids. V gave up 2 bases and J gave up 4 bases; unmatched junction bases: 9. The CDR3 DNA sequence: TGCGCCAGCAGTGAGACACTTTGGACAGGGACCACTGAAGCTTTCTTT. Protein product: CASSETLWTGTTEAFF.

The chain links TRBV5-4 to TRBJ2-1, with a tentative D call TRBD2 (7 bases). Trimming took 0 bases from V and 6 from J, leaving 13 bases between them. Germline-derived CDR1 and CDR2 are SGHNT and YYREEE (reference sequence). The CDR3 has 15 amino acids. The DNA of the CDR3 is TGTGCCAGCAGCTTGGGGGGAGGGGGGAGCAATGAGCAGTTCTTC. This encodes CASSLGGGGSNEQFF.

The V and J genes are TRBV18 and TRBJ1-2, with 8 bases identical to TRBD1. V was clipped by 3 bases and J by 4 bases; unmatched bases: 10. Germline CDR1 is KGHSH and CDR2 is LQKENI. The CDR3 is made up of 16 amino acids. Here the CDR3 reads CASSPPDRVMGYGYTF. The CDR3 nucleotides are TGTGCCAGCTCACCGCCGGACAGGGTGATGGGCTATGGCTACACCTTC.

The chain uses TRBV18 and TRBJ2-7; possibly TRBD2 for D (6 bases). The V end lost 3 bases, the J end lost 2 bases, and 8 bases lay between the germline ends. The germline gives CDR1 KGHSH, CDR2 LQKENI. This CDR3 has 13 residues. The CDR3 coding sequence is TGTGCCAGCTCACCGGGACTTACCTACGAGCAGTACTTC. Protein: CASSPGLTYEQYF.

The gene calls are TRBV19 and TRBJ2-2, with TRBD2 as a possible D gene (6 bases). The germline V gene has CDR1 LNHDA and CDR2 SQIVND (reference sequence). V lost 3 bases to trimming and J lost 0 bases, with 11 bases between them. This CDR3 contains 16 residues. In nucleotides, the CDR3 is TGTGCCAGTAGTATCCTAGCGACCGCGAACACCGGGGAGCTGTTTTTT. This codes for CASSILATANTGELFF.

The chain carries TRBV14 and TRBJ1-2; TRBD1 is a possible D gene (5 bases). Germline CDR1 reads SGHDN; CDR2 reads FVKESK. The CDR3 contains 14 residues. V lost 3 bases and J 2 bases, leaving 10 bases between the germline ends. CDR3 amino acids: CASSQGQGNYGYTF. CDR3 DNA: TGTGCCAGCAGCCAGGGGCAGGGAAACTATGGCTACACCTTC.

The gene calls are TRBV19 and TRBJ2-7, with D tentatively TRBD1 (7 bases). This CDR3 contains 15 residues. V lost 6 bases to trimming and J lost 3 bases, with 18 bases between them. Germline V gives CDR1 LNHDA, CDR2 SQIVND (reference sequence). In DNA form, the CDR3 reads TGTGCCAGTAGCTCTGGACAGGAGGGTCTCTACGAGCAGTACTTC. Translated: CASSSGQEGLYEQYF. The variable domain in full, completed from reference TRBV19 and TRBJ2-7, reads DGGITQSPKYLFRKEGQNVTLSCEQNLNHDAMYWYRQDPGQGLRLIYYSQIVNDFQKGDIAEGYSVSREKKESFPLTVTSAQKNPTAFYLCASSSGQEGLYEQYFGPGTRLTVT.

The rearrangement links TRBV4-3 to TRBJ2-7; TRBD2 agrees at 7 bases. From germline, CDR1 is LGHNA and CDR2 YSLEER. CDR3 size: 16 residues. With V trimmed by 1 base and J by 0 bases, 6 bases remained unmatched. CDR3 sequence (DNA): TGCGCCAGCAGCCAAGGCCCTAGCGGACCCTCCTACGAGCAGTACTTC. Its protein is CASSQGPSGPSYEQYF.

The genes are TRBV4-3 and TRBJ2-4, with D possibly being TRBD1 (6 bases). CDR3 length: 17 amino acids. Trimming stripped 1 base from V and 5 bases from J, with 18 bases between. Germline loops: CDR1 LGHNA, CDR2 YSLEER. The CDR3 here is CASSQAVAGDYENIQYF. CDR3 DNA sequence: TGCGCCAGCAGCCAAGCGGTGGCAGGGGATTACGAAAACATTCAGTACTTC.